This is a list of T cell receptor beta chains from one sample in a study of cytomegalovirus exposure and HLA in healthy donors. Here immunoSEQ multiplex PCR was the method, and the copy in TCRdb shows in-frame clones only, minus some. Of over 150,000 clones listed, 55% to 80% were seen once; the top ten hold roughly 4%. Material: PBMCs. The receptors come from a young woman in good health and CMV-seropositive. CDR3s include the opening cysteine and the closing phenylalanine or tryptophan. A D gene is named only where the DNA matches it firmly. Part of the rows lack a size; the others show once, few, many or a class for expanded clones.

clone_size,d_call,v_call,j_call,cdr3_aa,cdr3_nt
NA,TRBD1,TRBV4-3,TRBJ2-7,CASSRDRSPYEQYF,TGCGCCAGCAGCAGGGACAGGAGTCCCTACGAGCAGTACTTC
NA,TRBD1,TRBV7-9,TRBJ2-7,CASSPGQGAYEQYF,TGTGCCAGCAGCCCCGGACAGGGGGCCTACGAGCAGTACTTC
NA,TRBD1,TRBV18,TRBJ1-2,CASSPQGDGQHYGYTF,TGTGCCAGCTCACCTCAGGGGGATGGACAGCACTATGGCTACACCTTC
NA,TRBD1,TRBV6-5,TRBJ2-7,CASSYEGTGVREQYF,TGTGCCAGCAGTTACGAGGGGACAGGGGTTCGCGAGCAGTACTTC
NA,NA,TRBV6-1,TRBJ1-1,CASSYQGWAFF,TGTGCCAGCAGTTACCAGGGGTGGGCTTTCTTT
NA,TRBD1,TRBV14,TRBJ1-4,CASSQAIRGQGEKLFF,TGTGCCAGCAGCCAAGCCATCAGGGGGCAGGGTGAAAAACTGTTTTTT
NA,NA,TRBV5-4,TRBJ2-5,CASSSRGAQETQYF,TGTGCCAGCAGCTCCCGCGGGGCCCAAGAGACCCAGTACTTC
once,NA,TRBV28,TRBJ2-5,CASSLSEEVQETQYF,TGTGCCAGCAGTTTAAGTGAGGAGGTCCAAGAGACCCAGTACTTC
NA,NA,TRBV5-6,TRBJ2-2,CASSLSGAGGELFF,TGTGCCAGCAGCTTGTCAGGGGCCGGAGGGGAGCTGTTTTTT
NA,TRBD1,TRBV30,TRBJ1-2,CAWSVGTGSGYTF,TGTGCCTGGAGTGTTGGGACAGGGAGTGGCTACACCTTC
NA,TRBD1,TRBV2,TRBJ1-5,CASNRQGDQPQHF,TGTGCCAGCAACAGACAGGGCGATCAGCCCCAGCATTTT
few,TRBD1,TRBV30,TRBJ1-5,CAWDGQGNSNQPQHF,TGTGCCTGGGACGGACAGGGGAACAGCAATCAGCCCCAGCATTTT
NA,NA,TRBV2,TRBJ2-2,CASTPLGQAGELFF,TGTGCCAGCACTCCCCTTGGTCAGGCCGGGGAGCTGTTTTTT
NA,TRBD1,TRBV6-1,TRBJ2-1,CASSGGRGSKNEQFF,TGTGCCAGCAGTGGCGGCAGGGGGTCCAAGAATGAGCAGTTCTTC
NA,NA,TRBV5-6,TRBJ1-2,CASSLVSSGYTF,TGTGCCAGCAGCTTGGTCAGTTCTGGCTACACCTTC